This entry describes one T cell receptor beta chain. Germline V lookup: CDR1 SGHTA, CDR2 FQGNSA. Trimming stripped 2 bases from V and 3 bases from J, with 4 bases between. This CDR3 is built from 13 residues. This sample stems from a study of blood T cell repertoires in COVID-19. About the research overall: Sources were T cells, B-cell-depleted T cells, or PBMCs; the material itself was cDNA or gDNA.

Sequenced by immunoSEQ multiplex PCR; TCRdb stores in-frame clones only, minus some. This sample has about 230,000 clones, with 70% to 90% found just once. The sequence was collected from a woman between 18 and 29 years old who had recovered from COVID-19. This rearrangement joins TRBV7-2 to TRBJ2-2, with unresolved D. Material: peripheral blood. The CDR3 reads CASSLSDTGELFF. The CDR3 bases are TGTGCCAGCAGCTTATCCGACACCGGGGAGCTGTTTTTT.